The next 10 T cell receptor beta chains were all read from a single sample in a study of T cell repertoires in cytomegalovirus infection. These receptors are not linked to any known antigen. Via MiXCR, TCRdb re-called the reads, giving one row per CDR3 protein. The table has 750,000 to 950,000 distinct CDR3 sequences, 25% to 30% seen once. Here the sequenced sample was cultured CD8+ T cells from PBMCs, taken from culture after CMV antigen stimulation. The receptor set was obtained from a human donor in good health (CMV status not recorded). Some clones in this sample may be carry-over from other donors' samples.

There are a few counts of this clonotype. V usage is TRBV5-5 and J usage is TRBJ2-3; 11 bases are shared with TRBD2. J was trimmed by 6 bases and V by 0 bases; bases with no gene match: 6. Germline CDR1 reads SGHKS; CDR2 reads YYEKEE (reference sequence). This CDR3 region has 16 residues. The CDR3 here is CASSLGLAGYGDTQYF. DNA of the CDR3: TGTGCCAGCAGCTTGGGACTAGCGGGGTACGGGGATACGCAGTATTTT.

A word on this clonotype: The junction departs from the called germline gene at one end, perhaps through a read error. The genes are TRBV7-7 and TRBJ2-7, with 7 bases that match TRBD1. Per the germline V gene, CDR1 is SSHAT and CDR2 is FNYEAQ (reference sequence). The CDR3 extends over 15 amino acids. The DNA of the CDR3 is TGTGCTAGCAGCCCCGAGGTGGGACAGACCTACGAGCAGTACTTC. As protein: CASSPEVGQTYEQYF.

This clonotype has just a few counts. The chain couples TRBV7-6 to TRBJ1-1; D perhaps matches TRBD1 (6 bases). The CDR3 spans 15 residues. Trimming took 1 base from V and 1 from J, leaving 10 bases between them. CDR1 is SGHVS and CDR2 is FNYEAQ in the germline V gene. CDR3 sequence: CASSLVPGQNTEAFF. CDR3 DNA: TGTGCCAGCAGCTTAGTCCCGGGACAGAACACTGAAGCTTTCTTT. Full variable domain (rest looked up from reference TRBV7-6 and TRBJ1-1): GAGVSQSPRYKVTKRGQDVALRCDPISGHVSLYWYRQALGQGPEFLTYFNYEAQQDKSGLPNDRFSAERPEGSISTLTIQRTEQRDSAMYRCASSLVPGQNTEAFFGQGTRLTVV.

The chain joins TRBV2 to TRBJ2-7; D gene ambiguous. Germline loops: CDR1 SNHLY, CDR2 FYNNEI. Trimming removed 6 bases from V and 6 bases from J, with 18 bases in between. The CDR3 length is 14 residues. For the CDR3, the DNA is TGTGCCAGCAGAAGTATGGGCAGGTCGTTCGAGCAGTACTTC. Translation: CASRSMGRSFEQYF. The full variable domain, rest sourced from reference TRBV2 and TRBJ2-7, is EPEVTQTPSHQVTQMGQEVILRCVPISNHLYFYWYRQILGQKVEFLVSFYNNEISEKSEIFDDQFSVERPDGSNFTLKIRSTKLEDSAMYFCASRSMGRSFEQYFGPGTRLTVT.

V is TRBV10-3 and J is TRBJ2-5; 9 bases are shared with TRBD1. The CDR3 loop spans 16 amino acids. The V gene end was trimmed by 11 bases and the J gene end by 4 bases; junction bases not matched to a gene: 17. Germline CDR1 is ENHRY and CDR2 is SYGVKD. This CDR3 reads CASSQTGTGSLETQYF. In DNA form, the CDR3 reads TGTGCCTCAAGCCAGACCGGGACAGGGAGTTTAGAGACCCAGTACTTC.

The chain uses TRBV12-3 or TRBV12-4 and TRBJ2-6; TRBD1 matches at 8 bases. J lost 2 bases, V lost 1 base, and 7 bases had no gene match. The CDR3 length is 18 residues. CDR3: CASSLGGRGLAGANVLTF. The CDR3 DNA is TGTGCCAGCAGTTTAGGCGGCAGGGGGCTCGCTGGGGCCAACGTCCTGACTTTC.

Notes on this clonotype: One end of the junction varies from germline; a read error may be responsible. CDR3: CASSRGGGTVAFF. As DNA, the CDR3 is TGTGCCAGCAGCAGAGGGGGGGGCACTGTAGCTTTCTTT. The chain combines TRBV7-6 with TRBJ1-1; D is possibly TRBD1 (6 bases). Germline loops: CDR1 SGHVS, CDR2 FNYEAQ. The CDR3 length is 13 residues.

In its sample, this clonotype was seen a few times. The CDR3 bases are TGTGCCAGCAGTTACTCAGGCAGGGACGAGCAGTACTTC. Protein: CASSYSGRDEQYF. The chain employs TRBV6-5 and TRBJ2-7, with D tentatively TRBD1 (5 bases). Germline loops: CDR1 MNHEY, CDR2 SVGAGI. V was clipped by 0 bases and J by 5 bases, with 8 bases between them. The CDR3 is 13 residues long.

This chain joins TRBV28 and TRBJ2-1; D call uncertain. This CDR3 is 15 amino acids long. CDR1 is MDHEN, CDR2 SYDVKM, per germline. V lost 5 bases to trimming and J lost 4 bases, with 15 bases between them. CDR3 loop: CASSPPREKYNEQFF. In nucleotides, the CDR3 is TGTGCCAGCAGTCCCCCGCGAGAGAAATACAATGAGCAGTTCTTC.

The chain is built from TRBV12-5 and TRBJ2-5; 11 nucleotides agree with TRBD2. V trimming: 1 base; J trimming: 1 base; junction bases outside the gene matches: 5. The CDR3 is made up of 17 amino acids. Per the germline V gene, CDR1 is LGHNT and CDR2 is FRNRAP. The CDR3 bases are TGTGCTAGTGGTTTGGGTGAAACTAGCGGGGGCCAAGAGACCCAGTACTTC. Its translation: CASGLGETSGGQETQYF. The complete variable domain, with remaining parts taken from reference TRBV12-5 and TRBJ2-5, reads DARVTQTPRHKVTEMGQEVTMRCQPILGHNTVFWYRQTMMQGLELLAYFRNRAPLDDSGMPKDRFSAEMPDATLATLKIQPSEPRDSAVYFCASGLGETSGGQETQYFGPGTRLLVL.